This T cell receptor beta chain was observed in a study of CD8 T cells in ankylosing spondylitis (dated by TCRdb to the late 2010s). Broadly, across the study: To find TCR variants linked to disease, the study profiled T cell receptor beta repertoires in ankylosing spondylitis patients and healthy donors. The full study cohort comprised 25 or so ankylosing spondylitis patients and 85 to 120 healthy donors. Peripheral blood was sampled, and synovial fluid was also collected from ankylosing spondylitis patients.

Overall study results and their limits: Significant enrichment of the disease-linked clones was reported in matched synovial fluid samples from ankylosing spondylitis patients. Blood from ankylosing spondylitis patients appeared to be characterized by a TCR beta motif made up of under 10 highly homologous amino acid variants. The disease-linked clones had a CD8+ phenotype and were found at relatively low frequencies in peripheral blood. Some of the motif variants had been reported before in the synovial fluid and blood of reactive arthritis patients, a finding that suggests common disease-initiation mechanisms.

Sequencing used an Illumina HiSeq 2500. Quantitative 5'-RACE with molecular barcodes was the method used to prepare the TCR beta libraries. The study's processing was this. To identify disease-linked TCR variants, a new computational method was used, one built on a probabilistic model of VDJ rearrangement. The raw public data were reprocessed by TCRdb itself: fastp quality trimming at Q25, MiXCR clonotype calling, in-frame beta chains only. Each entry merges the rows of one CDR3 protein and shows their most common DNA and genes. These V and J calls originate from TCRdb's pipeline instead of the authors' own analysis. The sample table records a few hundred thousand distinct CDR3 sequences; 6.5% to 10% of these occur just once. The ten largest clones represent roughly 15% of the sample. The germline V gene yields SNHLY for CDR1 and FYNNEI for CDR2. From the cysteine through the phenylalanine, the CDR3 covers 14 amino acids. Only the CDR3 part of the read is kept: 42 bases, read in frame from the first base. V loses 8 bases, J loses 4 bases, and the germline ends lie 15 bases apart.

As to this clonotype: This clone's antigen is unknown. No base quality values were provided; no much bigger clone lies one nucleotide off.

The chain links TRBV2 with TRBJ2-1; the D call is possibly TRBD1 or TRBD2, each sharing 5 bases. Sequencing was performed on blood, either unsorted or a sorted T cell fraction (not recorded which). This TCR came from a male donor with ankylosing spondylitis. The sequence in DNA is TGTGCCAGCTTGTGGGACGGCACATACAATGAGCAGTTCTTC. The encoded protein is CASLWDGTYNEQFF.